The present TCR beta chain was sequenced within a study of beta chain features in type 1 diabetes. As every portion of the isolated RNA was reverse transcribed, the sequencing read expressed TCRB transcripts. Here immunoSEQ multiplex PCR was the method, and the copy in TCRdb shows in-frame clones only, minus some. The sample holds roughly 260,000 clones, 11% seen once. CDR3 length: 12 amino acids. CDR1 is SGHTA and CDR2 is FQGTGA in the germline V gene. The ends were cut back, 6 bases at V and 5 bases at J, with 7 bases in the middle. This clone came up a few times. Its specificity is unknown. Study-wide results and caveats: Across all four CD4+ subsets, people with type 1 diabetes showed modestly shorter TCRB CDR3s.

The gene calls are TRBV7-3 and TRBJ2-2; D is possibly TRBD2 (6 bases). Sequences were obtained from naive CD4+ T cells from blood. The source of this sequence is a man aged 30 to 45 with type 1 diabetes. DNA of the CDR3: TGTGCCAGCAGTCGGGGGACCGGGGAGCTGTTTTTT. It encodes CASSRGTGELFF.